Below, one T cell receptor (beta chain) is given with its context. Its cognate antigen has yet to be identified. The protocol used for the library was the immunoSEQ multiplex PCR assay. The clones in this table, taken by TCRdb from immuneACCESS, are in-frame only. Not every clone is retained; where verified, under half of the shortfall comes from an unresolved V gene, and the cause of the rest is unknown. Per the sample table, the count is around 190,000 clones. The leading ten clones occupy roughly 2% of the sample. The entry originates in a study of control samples from healthy donors and cancer patients (TCRdb year 2020). Germline trimming amounts to 6 bases on V and 3 bases on J, with 7 as the count of junction bases outside the gene matches. The germline V gene encodes CDR1 SGHAT and CDR2 FQDESV (reference sequence). The CDR3 measures 14 amino acids from cysteine to phenylalanine. Of the read, only the CDR3 DNA is kept; its 42 bases are in frame from base 1.

This clonotype was sampled from a woman in her 30s in good health. Sequencing was performed on blood. Recombination linked TRBV11-1 to TRBJ2-7, with TRBD1 identical over 8 junction bases. The DNA is as follows: TGTGCCAGCAGTTTGGACAGGGCCGGCTACGAGCAGTACTTC. It codes for CASSLDRAGYEQYF.